The 19 T cell receptor beta chains in this list originate from one sample, sequenced in a study of early T cells in non-severe SARS-CoV-2 infection (dated by TCRdb to the early 2020s). The method was 5' RACE. Sequenced using a NextSeq 500. TCRdb took the public reads, trimmed them with fastp at Q25, ran MiXCR for clone calling and kept in-frame beta chains. Rows matching on CDR3 protein sequence are summarized as one entry with the most common DNA and genes. The sample profile shows 20,000 to 25,000 distinct CDR3 sequences; less than 6% of them were found once. The ten largest account for 2% to 3% of the sample. What was sequenced was whole blood. The source is an adult who was a healthcare worker with PCR-confirmed SARS-CoV-2 infection or an uninfected control (not recorded which).

Comment on this clonotype: One end of the junction fails to match germline, which may point to a read error. The chain has TRBV7-3 and TRBJ1-6; maybe TRBD1 (6 bases). The CDR3 runs 14 residues. Looked up from germline, CDR1 is SGHTA and CDR2 is FQGTGA. The DNA for the CDR3 is TGTGCCAGCAGCTTATTGGGGGCTAATTCACCCCTCCTCTTT. This translates into CASSLLGANSPLLF.

This rearrangement joins TRBV6-6 to TRBJ2-6; D uncertain. The CDR3 is 13 amino acids. V was shortened by 8 bases and J by 0 bases, with 5 bases between the two germline ends. Per the germline V gene, CDR1 is MNHNY and CDR2 is SVGAGI (reference sequence). This chain's CDR3 is CASSDSGANVLTF. The DNA for the CDR3 is TGTGCCAGCTCAGACTCTGGGGCCAACGTCCTGACTTTC.

The CDR3 nucleotides are TGCGCCAGCAGCTTGGTAAAGACAAGGGGGAACACCGGGGAGCTGTTTTTT. Its translation is CASSLVKTRGNTGELFF. This rearrangement joins TRBV5-1 to TRBJ2-2; D may be TRBD1 (5 bases). Trimming took 0 bases from V and 1 from J, leaving 13 bases between them. CDR1 and CDR2 (germline): SGHRS, YFSETQ. The CDR3 contains 17 residues.

This clonotype was counted many times. The chain is built from TRBV2 and TRBJ2-2; 7 bases line up with TRBD1. J was trimmed by 1 base and V by 5 bases; bases with no gene match: 1. The CDR3 is 14 residues long. Per the germline V gene, CDR1 is SNHLY and CDR2 is FYNNEI. CDR3 amino acids: CASSRQGNTGELFF. The CDR3 coding sequence is TGTGCCAGCAGTCGACAGGGGAACACCGGGGAGCTGTTTTTT.

This clonotype has a count of ten or more. This sequence joins TRBV6-5 and TRBJ2-5; D is unresolved. CDR1 and CDR2 from the germline V gene are MNHEY and SVGAGI. Trimming left V 8 bases short and J 5 bases short, with 15 bases between. The CDR3 totals 13 residues. The DNA for the CDR3 is TGTGCCAGCGCAGTCCGTAAGGAGGAGACCCAGTACTTC. Protein sequence: CASAVRKEETQYF.

This clonotype was recorded at least ten times. This chain links TRBV9 with TRBJ2-7; TRBD1 agrees at 12 bases. Losses at the gene ends were 2 bases for V and 2 bases for J; bases not matched to a gene: 8. The CDR3 loop spans 17 amino acids. The germline CDR1 and CDR2 sequences are SGDLS and YYNGEE. The CDR3 sequence: CASSVGTGGNRTYEQYF. The CDR3 coding sequence is TGTGCCAGCAGCGTGGGGACAGGGGGCAACCGTACCTACGAGCAGTACTTC.

The V gene is TRBV7-8, the J gene TRBJ1-2; D is perhaps TRBD1 (5 bases). V lost 0 bases and J lost 7, with 9 bases in between. There are 13 residues in the CDR3. Per the germline V gene, CDR1 is SGHVS and CDR2 is FQNEAQ. The CDR3 nucleotides read TGTGCCAGCAGCTTAGCAGGAGGGGTTGGCTACACCTTC. Translating gives CASSLAGGVGYTF.

This clonotype was recorded many times. The J gene is TRBJ1-5, the V gene TRBV5-5; maybe TRBD1 (5 bases). Germline V lookup: CDR1 SGHKS, CDR2 YYEKEE (reference sequence). Trimming shortened V by 0 bases and J by 3 bases, and 19 bases separated the two germline ends. This CDR3 has 18 residues. CDR3 protein: CASSLALGEGSLNQPQHF. The CDR3 nucleotides read TGTGCCAGCAGCTTGGCCCTGGGGGAAGGGTCCCTCAATCAGCCCCAGCATTTT.

The chain has TRBV14 and TRBJ2-2; D is tentatively TRBD1 or TRBD2 (5 bases each). The CDR3 is made up of 17 amino acids. Looked up from germline, CDR1 is SGHDN and CDR2 is FVKESK. V shed 2 bases and J shed 3 bases, with 16 bases lying between them. This chain's CDR3 is CASSQRGPGLHTGELFF. For the CDR3, the DNA is TGTGCCAGCAGCCAACGAGGGCCGGGGCTTCACACCGGGGAGCTGTTTTTT. Looking up the rest from reference TRBV14 and TRBJ2-2 gives the full variable domain: EAGVTQFPSHSVIEKGQTVTLRCDPISGHDNLYWYRRVMGKEIKFLLHFVKESKQDESGMPNNRFLAERTGGTYSTLKVQPAELEDSGVYFCASSQRGPGLHTGELFFGEGSRLTVL.

This clonotype was seen ten or more times. V gene TRBV12-3 or TRBV12-4 combines with J gene TRBJ2-3; maybe TRBD2 (6 bases). V dropped 4 bases and J dropped 10 bases, with 15 bases sitting between them. This CDR3 comprises 13 residues. CDR3 DNA sequence: TGTGCCAGCAGTTCGAAGGCCAGGGAGGCGCAGTATTTT. It specifies CASSSKAREAQYF.

By frequency in the sample, this clonotype is medium-sized. This chain connects TRBV5-1 to TRBJ1-1, with D unclear. The CDR3 covers 15 residues. Germline V CDR1 and CDR2: SGHRS, YFSETQ. V was clipped by 1 base and J by 2 bases, with 12 bases between them. For the CDR3, the DNA is TGCGCCAGCAGCTTGACAGCAGCCTTCAACACTGAAGCTTTCTTT. Translation: CASSLTAAFNTEAFF.

This clonotype showed up many times. The CDR3 spells CASGGRRGNQPQHF. CDR3 DNA: TGTGCCAGTGGAGGGCGTCGGGGGAATCAGCCCCAGCATTTT. The chain has TRBV19 and TRBJ1-5, with D possibly TRBD1 on 5 matching bases. V was shortened by 8 bases and J by 4 bases, with 15 bases between the two germline ends. The CDR3 extends over 14 amino acids. CDR1 LNHDA and CDR2 SQIVND come from the germline V gene (reference sequence).

The sample holds many counts of this clonotype. The chain employs TRBV6-2 or TRBV6-3 and TRBJ2-1, with 10 bases that match TRBD2. The germline V gene encodes CDR1 MNHEY and CDR2 SVGEGT. The junction had 8 bases not matched to a gene; V was cut back by 8 bases and J by 4 bases. This CDR3 spans 15 amino acids. DNA for the CDR3: TGTGCCAGCTCCACAACTAGCGGGGTATACAATGAGCAGTTCTTC. It codes for CASSTTSGVYNEQFF.

At least ten counts were recorded for this clonotype. The chain recombines TRBV5-4 with TRBJ2-3; D possibly corresponds to TRBD2 (5 bases). CDR1 is SGHNT, CDR2 YYREEE, per germline (reference sequence). The CDR3 loop spans 13 amino acids. Deletions cut 3 bases from V and 6 bases from J, with 11 bases between. CDR3 sequence (DNA): TGTGCCAGCAGCTACGGGATGTCGGATACGCAGTATTTT. Its protein product is CASSYGMSDTQYF.

V is TRBV29-1 and J is TRBJ2-7; TRBD1 matches 7 bases. This CDR3 contains 12 residues. The trim removed 3 bases at V and 2 bases at J, leaving 1 base unmatched. CDR1 and CDR2 (germline): SQVTM, ANQGSEA. DNA of the CDR3: TGCAGCGTTGAGCAGGGGGCCTACGAGCAGTACTTC. Translation gives CSVEQGAYEQYF.

This clonotype was seen ten or more times. The chain joins TRBV3-1 to TRBJ2-1, with D tentatively TRBD2 (5 bases). The CDR3 is 15 residues long. Germline V CDR1 and CDR2: LGHDT, YNNKEL (reference sequence). The V gene lost 4 bases and the J gene lost 9 bases, with 19 bases spanning the gap. CDR3 protein: CASSPSTGEIGEQFF. The CDR3 region has the DNA TGTGCCAGCAGCCCATCGACCGGGGAGATAGGTGAGCAGTTCTTC.

The chain combines TRBV20-1 with TRBJ2-3; 10 bases match TRBD2. The CDR3 totals 15 residues. Germline V CDR1 and CDR2: DFQATT, SNEGSKA (reference sequence). J was trimmed by 2 bases and V by 3 bases; bases with no gene match: 5. DNA of the CDR3: TGCAGTGCTAGTTGGGGACTAGCGTCCACAGATACGCAGTATTTT. Protein product: CSASWGLASTDTQYF.

V is TRBV7-2 and J is TRBJ1-6; a possible D gene is TRBD1 (5 bases). V lost 0 bases, J lost 7 bases, and 13 bases lay in between. CDR3 length: 16 residues. Germline values: CDR1 SGHTA, CDR2 FQGNSA. The CDR3 here is CASSLAHMGGNSPLHF. The DNA for the CDR3 is TGTGCCAGCAGCTTAGCTCATATGGGGGGAAATTCACCCCTCCACTTT.

The table lists this clonotype with a few counts. The chain employs TRBV7-6 and TRBJ1-6, with 10 bases identical to TRBD1. V lost 5 bases and J lost 8; bases outside the gene matches: 6. Per the germline V gene, CDR1 is SGHVS and CDR2 is FNYEAQ. This CDR3 region has 15 residues. The CDR3 here is CASSPTGGRDSPLHF. CDR3 DNA sequence: TGTGCCAGCAGCCCGACAGGGGGCAGGGATTCACCCCTCCACTTT.